The rows below give T cell receptor beta chains drawn from one sample of a study of blood T cell repertoires in COVID-19. Assay used: immunoSEQ multiplex PCR; TCRdb lists only in-frame clones, some missing. The sample includes roughly 150,000 clones, 80% seen only once; the top ten take approximately 0.5%. Sequencing was carried out using peripheral blood. The receptors originated from a man aged 55 to 70 with acute or convalescent COVID-19. CDR3s include the opening cysteine and the closing phenylalanine or tryptophan. The D gene is left open where the match is weak. Clone size is not always given. Where it is, it says once, few, many or a class for expanded clones.

clone size	D gene	J gene	V gene	CDR3 protein	CDR3 DNA
NA	NA	TRBJ1-1	TRBV7-2	CASSPGHRGLNTEAFF	TGTGCCAGCAGCCCGGGACACCGGGGATTGAACACTGAAGCTTTCTTT
NA	NA	TRBJ2-2	TRBV5-1	CASSFLPGTGELFF	TGCGCCAGCAGCTTTCTCCCGGGGACCGGGGAGCTGTTTTTT
NA	NA	TRBJ1-2	TRBV19	CASRHRSGSGYTF	TGTGCCAGTAGACATAGGTCAGGGTCCGGCTACACCTTC
few	NA	TRBJ1-3	TRBV19	CASSIRGLSSGNTIYF	TGTGCCAGTAGTATTAGGGGCCTAAGCTCTGGAAACACCATATATTTT
NA	NA	TRBJ1-5	TRBV7-9	CASSPAAALNQPQHF	TGTGCCAGCAGCCCGGCGGCGGCACTCAATCAGCCCCAGCATTTT
NA	NA	TRBJ2-7	TRBV14	CASSELRGYEQYF	TGTGCCAGCAGCGAACTCAGAGGCTACGAGCAGTACTTC
NA	NA	TRBJ1-3	TRBV6-6	CASSSPTVLTGNTIYF	TGTGCCAGCAGTTCCCCGACAGTCCTCACTGGAAACACCATATATTTT
NA	NA	TRBJ1-4	TRBV6-6	CASSPRGEKLFF	TGTGCCAGCAGTCCACGTGGCGAAAAACTGTTTTTT
once	NA	TRBJ1-1	TRBV15	CATSQNQGGTEAFF	TGTGCCACCAGCCAAAACCAGGGTGGAACTGAAGCTTTCTTT
NA	TRBD2	TRBJ2-3	TRBV19	CASSLETSGRIDTQYF	TGTGCCAGTAGTCTCGAGACTAGCGGGAGGATAGATACGCAGTATTTT
NA	TRBD1	TRBJ2-1	TRBV7-8	CASSLGRGRYNEQFF	TGTGCCAGCAGCTTAGGTAGGGGGCGATACAATGAGCAGTTCTTC
NA	NA	TRBJ1-1	TRBV18	CASSPSVPRGRDTEAFF	TGTGCCAGCTCACCATCGGTTCCACGGGGGAGAGACACTGAAGCTTTCTTT
NA	NA	TRBJ1-6	TRBV5-1	CASSLETGGSPLHF	TGCGCCAGCAGCTTGGAGACAGGCGGTTCACCCCTCCACTTT
NA	TRBD1	TRBJ1-2	TRBV30	CAWSVMLTGVSGYTF	TGTGCCTGGAGTGTTATGTTAACAGGGGTCTCCGGCTACACCTTC
NA	TRBD1	TRBJ2-3	TRBV7-7	CASRPTGASTDTQYF	TGTGCCAGCAGACCGACAGGGGCCAGCACAGATACGCAGTATTTT
NA	NA	TRBJ1-1	TRBV6-6	CASSLRGRNTEAFF	TGTGCCAGCAGTTTACGAGGGCGGAACACTGAAGCTTTCTTT
NA	NA	TRBJ2-7	TRBV9	CASSPRSRGEQYF	TGTGCCAGCAGCCCCCGGAGTAGGGGCGAGCAGTACTTC
NA	NA	TRBJ1-4	TRBV19	CASSPIGGEVEKLFF	TGTGCCAGTAGTCCAATAGGAGGGGAAGTCGAAAAACTGTTTTTT
NA	TRBD1	TRBJ1-4	TRBV5-3	CARRSTGGPNEKLFF	TGTGCCAGAAGGTCAACAGGGGGTCCTAATGAAAAACTGTTTTTT
few	NA	TRBJ1-5	TRBV10-3	CATRLEHGNQPQHF	TGTGCCACCCGCTTAGAGCATGGCAATCAGCCCCAGCATTTT
NA	NA	TRBJ2-7	TRBV6-2/TRBV6-3	CASSYYLKTGSPYEQYF	TGTGCCAGCAGTTATTACCTTAAGACGGGGTCCCCCTACGAGCAGTACTTC
NA	TRBD2	TRBJ2-7	TRBV5-1	CASSLGSGDSYEQYF	TGCGCCAGCAGCTTGGGTAGCGGGGATTCCTACGAGCAGTACTTC
NA	TRBD2	TRBJ2-1	TRBV11-2	CASSPTSGANNEQFF	TGTGCCAGCAGCCCCACTAGCGGGGCCAACAATGAGCAGTTCTTC
NA	TRBD2	TRBJ2-2	TRBV6-1	CASSALTSGGSGELFF	TGTGCCAGCAGTGCTCTCACTAGCGGGGGGTCCGGGGAGCTGTTTTTT
NA	NA	TRBJ2-7	TRBV5-1	CASSLGLFNSYEQYF	TGCGCCAGCAGCCTAGGACTGTTCAACTCCTACGAGCAGTACTTC
NA	NA	TRBJ2-7	TRBV23-1	CASGNVGASYEQYF	TGCGCCAGCGGCAACGTGGGGGCCTCCTACGAGCAGTACTTC
NA	TRBD1	TRBJ1-2	TRBV3-1/TRBV3-2	CASSPGTVYGYTF	TGTGCCAGCAGCCCCGGGACAGTCTATGGCTACACCTTC
NA	TRBD2	TRBJ2-7	TRBV4-2	CASSQVTSGSVLYEQYF	TGTGCCAGCAGCCAAGTAACTAGCGGGAGCGTTCTCTACGAGCAGTACTTC